This T cell receptor beta chain was observed in a study of cytomegalovirus exposure and HLA in healthy donors. Note on this clone: The CDR3 carries no conserved terminal phenylalanine or tryptophan, so it likely arises from a read error.

Looked up from germline, CDR1 is MGHRA and CDR2 is YSYEKL. The CDR3 has 18 amino acids. V lost 2 bases to trimming and J lost 7 bases; unmatched junction nucleotides: 8. PCR was performed using 60 Vbeta and 13 Jbeta primers. Assay used: immunoSEQ multiplex PCR; TCRdb lists only in-frame clones, some missing. Here the sample spans about 130,000 clones, roughly 9.8% being singletons. The sample taken for sequencing was PBMCs. V gene TRBV4-1 combines with J gene TRBJ2-2; 15 bases align to TRBD2. The clonotype was recovered from a middle-aged man in good health and CMV-seronegative. The CDR3 DNA sequence: TGCGCCAGCAGCCAACAAGGACTAGCGGGAGGGCTAGGCGGGGAGCTGTTTGTT. Amino acids: CASSQQGLAGGLGGELFV.